This T cell receptor (beta chain) was recovered during a study of blood T cell repertoires in COVID-19. Assay: immunoSEQ multiplex PCR; the TCRdb copy retains only in-frame clones and omits some. The sample lists 250,000 to 300,000 clones; 90% were seen once. Germline CDR1 and CDR2: MDHEN and SYDVKM. V lost 2 bases to trimming and J lost 5 bases; unmatched junction nucleotides: 7. CDR3 length equals 16 residues. Sequencing was done on a sample of PBMCs or T cells enriched from blood (not recorded which). The sequence was collected from a woman aged 25 to 39 who had recovered from COVID-19. V usage is TRBV28 and J usage is TRBJ2-7; TRBD2 aligns across 12 bases. The CDR3 DNA reads as TGTGCCAGCAGTTTAATTCGACTAGCGGGAGATGACGAGCAGTACTTC. Translating gives CASSLIRLAGDDEQYF.